The 32 T cell receptor beta chains in this list originate from one sample, sequenced in a study of PD-L1 blockade in urothelial cancer. Clones were read by immunoSEQ multiplex PCR, and TCRdb kept only the in-frame ones, dropping some. This sample has 35,000 to 50,000 clones, with more than 75% found just once. Sequencing used PBMCs, obtained around atezolizumab (anti-PD-L1) treatment. Source of these receptors: a woman aged 55-75 years with urothelial cancer.

In DNA form, the CDR3 reads TGCACAGTCCTGGGCCAGGGAGGCACTGAAGCTTTCTTT. Encoded protein: CTVLGQGGTEAFF. The chain employs TRBV29-1 and TRBJ1-1; the D gene is possibly TRBD1 (5 bases). CDR1 and CDR2 (germline): SQVTM, ANQGSEA. The CDR3 is made up of 13 amino acids.

The chain uses TRBV6-1 and TRBJ1-3, with TRBD1 identical over 7 bases. The CDR3 runs 13 residues. Per germline, CDR1 MNHNS and CDR2 SASEGT. The trim removed 5 bases at V and 4 bases at J, leaving 2 bases unmatched. CDR3 protein: CASSNRGGNTIYF. CDR3 coding DNA: TGTGCCAGCAGTAACAGGGGCGGAAACACCATATATTTT.

This rearrangement joins TRBV9 to TRBJ1-2; 7 positions agree with TRBD1. The CDR3 is made up of 16 amino acids. CDR1 and CDR2 (germline): SGDLS, YYNGEE. V was pared by 0 bases and J by 2 bases, with 7 bases of the junction left unmatched. CDR3 DNA: TGTGCCAGCAGCGTAGGACTCAACAGGGGAAACTATGGCTACACCTTC. As protein: CASSVGLNRGNYGYTF.

The gene calls are TRBV2 and TRBJ2-3; the D gene is possibly TRBD1 (6 bases). Germline V CDR1 and CDR2: SNHLY, FYNNEI. The CDR3 has 15 residues. V gave up 8 bases and J gave up 4 bases, with 19 bases separating them. CDR3 bases: TGTGCCAGCTCGAGGGGGTCCGTTTTAGCAGATACGCAGTATTTT. Its translation is CASSRGSVLADTQYF.

V and J are TRBV2 and TRBJ2-3, with D perhaps matching TRBD2 (5 bases). V was pared by 4 bases and J by 2 bases, with 10 bases between. Germline CDR1 is SNHLY and CDR2 is FYNNEI. This CDR3 comprises 14 residues. The CDR3 reads CASSVTAVTDTQYF. CDR3 DNA: TGTGCCAGCAGTGTAACAGCGGTCACAGATACGCAGTATTTT.

The chain employs TRBV19 and TRBJ2-3, with a weak D call TRBD1 (5 bases). CDR1 is LNHDA and CDR2 is SQIVND in the germline V gene (reference sequence). The CDR3 has 13 residues. Trimming stripped 7 bases from V and 6 bases from J, with 14 bases between. DNA of the CDR3: TGTGCCAGTACCCCGACAGTAGCCGATACGCAGTATTTT. Translation: CASTPTVADTQYF.

The rearrangement uses TRBV7-9 and TRBJ2-5, with D possibly matching TRBD2 (7 bases). This CDR3 has 13 residues. Trimming took off 2 bases at V and 4 bases at J, with 8 bases between the two ends. CDR1 is SEHNR and CDR2 is FQNEAQ in the germline V gene (reference sequence). CDR3 amino acids: CASSLRGAETQYF. The CDR3 coding sequence is TGTGCCAGCAGCTTACGGGGGGCAGAGACCCAGTACTTC.

The V and J genes are TRBV5-6 and TRBJ2-7, with TRBD1 matching 8 bases. This CDR3 spans 15 amino acids. V lost 0 bases and J lost 1; bases outside the gene matches: 3. CDR1 is SGHDT, CDR2 YYEEEE, per germline. CDR3 nucleotides: TGTGCCAGCAGCTTGGATGGGACAGGTTCCTACGAGCAGTACTTC. This sequence encodes CASSLDGTGSYEQYF.

This clone was found a few times. The chain links TRBV4-2 to TRBJ1-1, with D perhaps TRBD1 (5 bases). The CDR3 length is 17 residues. The V gene's germline CDR1 is LGHNA and CDR2 YNFKEQ. V was pared by 0 bases and J by 1 base, with 15 bases between. The CDR3 loop reads CASSQEMRSRANTEAFF. The CDR3 DNA follows: TGTGCCAGCAGCCAAGAGATGAGATCCAGGGCGAACACTGAAGCTTTCTTT.

This chain joins TRBV2 and TRBJ2-7; tentative D call: TRBD1 (6 bases). Germline V lookup: CDR1 SNHLY, CDR2 FYNNEI. Trimming shortened V by 7 bases and J by 2 bases, and 18 bases separated the two germline ends. CDR3 size: 15 residues. Written as DNA, the CDR3 is TGTGCCAGCAACGAACAGGGTGCGGAAACCTACGAGCAGTACTTC. Its protein is CASNEQGAETYEQYF. Full variable domain (remainder filled in from reference TRBV2 and TRBJ2-7): EPEVTQTPSHQVTQMGQEVILRCVPISNHLYFYWYRQILGQKVEFLVSFYNNEISEKSEIFDDQFSVERPDGSNFTLKIRSTKLEDSAMYFCASNEQGAETYEQYFGPGTRLTVT.

This clone was detected a few times. This chain uses TRBV7-9 with TRBJ2-5; D is perhaps TRBD1 (5 bases). Trimming stripped 1 base from V and 0 bases from J, with 15 bases between. This CDR3 has 17 residues. Germline CDR1 reads SEHNR; CDR2 reads FQNEAQ (reference sequence). The CDR3 reads CASSLGRLDRNQETQYF. Here the CDR3 DNA reads TGTGCCAGCAGCTTAGGGAGATTAGACAGAAACCAAGAGACCCAGTACTTC.

The chain combines TRBV5-1 with TRBJ1-6, with TRBD1 matching over 8 bases. Trimming cost V 4 bases and J 8 bases; bases outside gene matches: 17. Per germline, CDR1 SGHRS and CDR2 YFSETQ. The CDR3 has 18 amino acids. The CDR3 coding sequence is TGCGCCAGCAGCCGACAGGGGACCGGTACAACTGGTGATTCACCCCTCCACTTT. It is translated as CASSRQGTGTTGDSPLHF.

This clone has a single count. The chain is built from TRBV5-1 and TRBJ2-1, with 8 bases lining up with TRBD2. The V gene's germline CDR1 is SGHRS and CDR2 YFSETQ. This CDR3 comprises 13 residues. Losses at the gene ends were 0 bases for V and 13 bases for J; bases not matched to a gene: 6. The CDR3 region has the DNA TGCGCCAGCAGCTTGGCCGATAGCGGGGTACAGTTCTTC. This sequence encodes CASSLADSGVQFF.

This clone was observed a single time. This chain joins TRBV7-8 and TRBJ2-1; D remains ambiguous. CDR1 and CDR2 from the germline V gene are SGHVS and FQNEAQ. The CDR3 spans 12 residues. V was cut by 1 base and J by 9 bases, with 7 bases left in between. The CDR3 loop reads CASSLGVSEQFF. DNA of the CDR3: TGTGCCAGCAGCTTAGGTGTGAGTGAGCAGTTCTTC.

The V call is TRBV5-5, the J call TRBJ1-4; TRBD1 agrees at 11 bases. The CDR3 is made up of 16 amino acids. V shed 4 bases, J shed 7 bases, and the junction held 9 bases outside the gene matches. Germline CDR1 is SGHKS and CDR2 is YYEKEE (reference sequence). The CDR3, as DNA: TGTGCCAGCAGCCCCCGCTGGGGGACAGGGGGTGAAAAACTGTTTTTT. Amino acids: CASSPRWGTGGEKLFF. Supplemented by reference TRBV5-5 and TRBJ1-4, the full variable domain reads DAGVTQSPTHLIKTRGQQVTLRCSPISGHKSVSWYQQVLGQGPQFIFQYYEKEERGRGNFPDRFSARQFPNYSSELNVNALLLGDSALYLCASSPRWGTGGEKLFFGSGTQLSVL.

In DNA, the CDR3 is TGCGCCAGCAGCCAAGTCCCGGGTAGGGAGACAGATACGCAGTATTTT. Protein sequence: CASSQVPGRETDTQYF. This chain joins TRBV4-1 and TRBJ2-3; TRBD2 is a possible D gene (5 bases). Germline V gives CDR1 MGHRA, CDR2 YSYEKL. Trimming stripped 1 base from V and 3 bases from J, with 14 bases between. The CDR3 length is 16 residues.

The V gene is TRBV7-9, the J gene TRBJ1-1; D is perhaps TRBD1 (6 bases). Germline CDR1 reads SEHNR; CDR2 reads FQNEAQ (reference sequence). Trimming took off 2 bases at V and 8 bases at J, with 15 bases between the two ends. The CDR3 totals 14 residues. This chain's CDR3 is CASSLTHREPEAFF. CDR3 coding DNA: TGTGCCAGCAGCTTAACCCACAGGGAACCCGAAGCTTTCTTT. Full variable domain (missing parts from reference TRBV7-9 and TRBJ1-1): DTGVSQNPRHKITKRGQNVTFRCDPISEHNRLYWYRQTLGQGPEFLTYFQNEAQLEKSRLLSDRFSAERPKGSFSTLEIQRTEQGDSAMYLCASSLTHREPEAFFGQGTRLTVV.

In this sample, this clone turned up once. J is TRBJ2-6 and V is TRBV4-1, with a possible D match to TRBD2 (5 bases). Germline values: CDR1 MGHRA, CDR2 YSYEKL. The CDR3 spans 18 residues. Trimming took 4 bases from V and 1 from J, leaving 17 bases between them. In DNA form, the CDR3 reads TGCGCCAGCAGCCCTTTCGACCCGGGGATGTCTGGGGCCAACGTCCTGACTTTC. It specifies CASSPFDPGMSGANVLTF.

V gene TRBV6-5 combines with J gene TRBJ2-6; TRBD1 is a possible D gene (5 bases). The CDR3 runs to 15 residues. Germline V gene data show CDR1 as MNHEY and CDR2 as SVGAGI. The V end was cut by 5 bases, the J end by 0 bases, with 8 bases between. The CDR3 protein is CASSRQISGANVLTF. The CDR3, as DNA: TGTGCCAGCAGTCGACAGATCTCTGGGGCCAACGTCCTGACTTTC.

The V and J genes are TRBV29-1 and TRBJ1-2, with D maybe TRBD1 (5 bases). V was shortened by 5 bases and J by 6 bases, with 10 bases between the two germline ends. CDR1 is SQVTM, CDR2 ANQGSEA, per germline. The CDR3 contains 11 residues. In DNA, the CDR3 is TGCAGCGTTAATCCGGGGGATGGCTACACCTTC. This encodes CSVNPGDGYTF.

This chain uses TRBV14 with TRBJ2-3, with D tentatively TRBD1 (6 bases). Germline lookup yields CDR1 SGHDN and CDR2 FVKESK. The CDR3 is made up of 13 amino acids. Trimming left V 4 bases short and J 11 bases short, with 16 bases between. The CDR3 coding sequence is TGTGCCAGCAGCCCGAACAGGGTGGGGTTGCAGTATTTT. The encoded protein is CASSPNRVGLQYF.

The V and J genes are TRBV7-2 and TRBJ1-1; 8 bases fit TRBD1. CDR3 length: 14 residues. J gave up 5 bases and V 4 bases, and 6 bases lay outside the gene matches. Germline V CDR1 and CDR2: SGHTA, FQGNSA. CDR3 sequence: CASSSDRVITEAFF. The CDR3 nucleotides are TGTGCCAGCAGCTCGGACAGGGTTATAACTGAAGCTTTCTTT.

The gene calls are TRBV19 and TRBJ2-5, with 7 bases lining up with TRBD1. Germline V gives CDR1 LNHDA, CDR2 SQIVND (reference sequence). The trim removed 4 bases at V and 5 bases at J, leaving 4 bases unmatched. This CDR3 has 13 residues. The DNA of the CDR3 is TGTGCCAGTAGTAACAGGGGTACGGAGACCCAGTACTTC. Its protein product is CASSNRGTETQYF.

The rearrangement joins TRBV29-1 to TRBJ1-4, with TRBD1 identical over 7 bases. Germline V gene sequence: CDR1 SQVTM, CDR2 ANQGSEA. V dropped 2 bases and J dropped 8; count of bases not matched to a gene: 5. The length of the CDR3 is 13 residues. The CDR3 DNA sequence: TGCAGCGTTGAATCCGACAGGGACGAAAAACTGTTTTTT. This codes for CSVESDRDEKLFF. The full variable domain, in which reference TRBV29-1 and TRBJ1-4 provide the parts outside the CDR3, is SAVISQKPSRDICQRGTSLTIQCQVDSQVTMMFWYRQQPGQSLTLIATANQGSEATYESGFVIDKFPISRPNLTFSTLTVSNMSPEDSSIYLCSVESDRDEKLFFGSGTQLSVL.

This chain joins TRBV7-9 and TRBJ2-2, with TRBD2 matching 9 bases. The CDR3 covers 16 residues. CDR1 is SEHNR, CDR2 FQNEAQ, per germline (reference sequence). V trimming: 5 bases; J trimming: 7 bases; junction bases outside the gene matches: 11. In DNA form, the CDR3 reads TGTGCCAGCAGCCCCGTCGGCGGGGGGGCAGGCGGGGAGCTGTTTTTT. Residues: CASSPVGGGAGGELFF. Supplemented by reference TRBV7-9 and TRBJ2-2, the full variable domain reads DTGVSQNPRHKITKRGQNVTFRCDPISEHNRLYWYRQTLGQGPEFLTYFQNEAQLEKSRLLSDRFSAERPKGSFSTLEIQRTEQGDSAMYLCASSPVGGGAGGELFFGEGSRLTVL.

The CDR3: CASSLSGLSTDTQYF. As DNA, the CDR3 is TGTGCCAGCAGCTTAAGCGGGCTCTCCACAGATACGCAGTATTTT. This rearrangement joins TRBV7-2 to TRBJ2-3, with D possibly being TRBD2 (6 bases). The CDR3 spans 15 residues. Per the germline V gene, CDR1 is SGHTA and CDR2 is FQGNSA. The germline V and J ends were trimmed by 2 bases and 2 bases, with 11 bases remaining between them. The complete variable domain, with remaining parts taken from reference TRBV7-2 and TRBJ2-3, reads GAGVSQSPSNKVTEKGKDVELRCDPISGHTALYWYRQSLGQGLEFLIYFQGNSAPDKSGLPSDRFSAERTGGSVSTLTIQRTQQEDSAVYLCASSLSGLSTDTQYFGPGTRLTVL.

The chain recombines TRBV27 with TRBJ1-2, with D possibly matching TRBD1 (5 bases). The V gene's germline CDR1 is MNHEY and CDR2 SMNVEV (reference sequence). V was trimmed by 4 bases and J by 4 bases, leaving 16 bases between them. The CDR3 loop spans 15 amino acids. The chain's CDR3 is CASSSSGSRGYGYTF. In DNA, the CDR3 is TGTGCCAGCAGTTCATCAGGGTCGCGGGGCTATGGCTACACCTTC.

This clone was seen only once. CDR3 coding DNA: TGCGCCAGCAGCTCCGGGGGGAACAATGAGCAGTTCTTC. It yields the protein CASSSGGNNEQFF. The chain has TRBV5-1 and TRBJ2-1, with TRBD2 matching over 7 bases. Germline CDR1 and CDR2: SGHRS and YFSETQ. This CDR3 region has 13 residues. V was clipped by 3 bases and J by 5 bases; unmatched bases: 2.

The rearrangement uses TRBV9 and TRBJ1-2; unclear D gene. V was pared by 4 bases and J by 8 bases, with 12 bases between. CDR1 is SGDLS, CDR2 YYNGEE, per germline. The CDR3 length is 12 residues. The chain's CDR3 is CASSPPGIGYTF. The CDR3 coding sequence is TGTGCCAGCAGCCCCCCGGGGATCGGCTACACCTTC.

This clone was recorded a few times. This chain joins TRBV2 and TRBJ1-2; TRBD1 aligns across 7 bases. CDR3 size: 14 residues. The J segment lost 8 bases and the V segment lost 2 bases, leaving 8 bases of the junction unmatched. Per germline, CDR1 SNHLY and CDR2 FYNNEI. The CDR3, as DNA: TGTGCCAGCAGTGAAACAGGGGTCTCTCGGGGCTACACCTTC. Its protein is CASSETGVSRGYTF. Drawing the rest from reference TRBV2 and TRBJ1-2, the complete variable domain is EPEVTQTPSHQVTQMGQEVILRCVPISNHLYFYWYRQILGQKVEFLVSFYNNEISEKSEIFDDQFSVERPDGSNFTLKIRSTKLEDSAMYFCASSETGVSRGYTFGSGTRLTVV.

The genes are TRBV2 and TRBJ2-1; 7 nucleotides agree with TRBD2. The CDR3 extends over 14 amino acids. In germline, CDR1 is SNHLY, CDR2 FYNNEI. The J segment lost 4 bases and the V segment lost 6 bases, leaving 6 bases of the junction unmatched. CDR3 nucleotide sequence: TGTGCCAGCAGGTGGGGGGGGACTTACAATGAGCAGTTCTTC. Encoded protein: CASRWGGTYNEQFF.

The chain links TRBV5-1 to TRBJ2-1; tentative D call: TRBD2 (6 bases). Per germline, CDR1 SGHRS and CDR2 YFSETQ. This CDR3 has 15 residues. Trimming took off 3 bases at V and 10 bases at J, with 20 bases between the two ends. The CDR3 here is CASSSAVTRSDEQFF. As DNA, the CDR3 is TGCGCCAGCAGCTCGGCCGTGACTAGATCTGACGAGCAGTTCTTC.